The sequence of this T cell receptor (beta chain) was determined in a study of T cell changes during pregnancy in multiple sclerosis. Germline assignment: CDR1 SGHVS and CDR2 FQNEAQ. CDR3 length: 15 residues. V lost 4 bases to trimming and J lost 4 bases; unmatched junction nucleotides: 4. Profiled with immunoSEQ multiplex PCR; TCRdb holds only in-frame clones, not every one. The sample lists around 92,000 clones; roughly 92% were seen once. The receptor's source is a female donor with multiple sclerosis, enrolled in a pregnancy study. The specimen was peripheral blood, collected after pregnancy. The chain employs TRBV7-8 and TRBJ2-1; 10 nucleotides agree with TRBD2. CDR3 sequence (DNA): TGTGCCAGCAGCTCTAGCGGGAGTCAGTACAATGAGCAGTTCTTC. Amino acid sequence: CASSSSGSQYNEQFF.